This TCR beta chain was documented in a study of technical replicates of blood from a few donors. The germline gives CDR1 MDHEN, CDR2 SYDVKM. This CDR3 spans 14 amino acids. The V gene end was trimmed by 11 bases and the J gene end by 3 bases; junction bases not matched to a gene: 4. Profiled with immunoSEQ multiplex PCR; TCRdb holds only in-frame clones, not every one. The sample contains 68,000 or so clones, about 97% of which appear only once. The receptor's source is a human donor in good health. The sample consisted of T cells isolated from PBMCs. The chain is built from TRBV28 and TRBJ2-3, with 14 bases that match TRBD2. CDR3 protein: CAGTSGRTTDTQYF. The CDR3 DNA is TGTGCCGGGACTAGCGGGAGAACTACAGATACGCAGTATTTT.